A selection of T cell receptor beta chains follows, all from one sample in a study of blood T cell repertoires in COVID-19. Produced via immunoSEQ multiplex PCR; TCRdb's table is partial and in-frame only. The profile shows a few hundred thousand clones, roughly 90% of them singletons. Sequencing input: peripheral blood. The receptors come from a woman aged 40 to 50 with COVID-19, enrolled during active disease. CDR3s include the opening cysteine and the closing phenylalanine or tryptophan. The order of the fields is clone size, J gene, D gene, CDR3 length, V gene, CDR3 protein, CDR3 DNA. A D gene is named only where the DNA matches it firmly. Clone size appears in some rows only: once, few, many, or a class for an expanded clone.

>.|TRBJ2-7|.|13|TRBV18
CASSPARAEEQYF
TGTGCCAGCTCACCGGCGAGGGCGGAGGAGCAGTACTTC
>.|TRBJ2-1|TRBD2|16|TRBV9
CASSPRLAGATNEQFF
TGTGCCAGCAGCCCCCGCTTAGCGGGAGCAACCAATGAGCAGTTCTTC
>.|TRBJ2-6|.|16|TRBV4-2
CASSQDQGSGANVLTF
TGTGCCAGCAGCCAAGATCAGGGCTCTGGGGCCAACGTCCTGACTTTC
>.|TRBJ2-7|TRBD1|16|TRBV6-5
CASSYGTGPPWYEQYF
TGTGCCAGCAGTTACGGGACAGGGCCCCCCTGGTACGAGCAGTACTTC
>.|TRBJ2-1|.|14|TRBV3-1/TRBV3-2
CASSQRSLNNEQFF
TGTGCCAGCAGCCAACGATCACTAAACAATGAGCAGTTCTTC
>.|TRBJ1-2|.|15|TRBV4-3
CASSQEEGWGNGYTF
TGCGCCAGCAGCCAAGAGGAGGGTTGGGGGAATGGCTACACCTTC
>.|TRBJ2-7|.|14|TRBV18
CASSLSTGAYEQYF
TGTGCCAGCTCACTCTCAACTGGTGCCTACGAGCAGTACTTC
>once|TRBJ1-5|TRBD1|14|TRBV28
CASSLTGANQPQHF
TGTGCCAGCAGTTTGACAGGGGCGAATCAGCCCCAGCATTTT
>.|TRBJ1-6|TRBD1|15|TRBV3-1/TRBV3-2
CASSQTGGFQSPLHF
TGTGCCAGCAGCCAAACAGGGGGCTTTCAGTCACCCCTCCACTTT
>.|TRBJ2-5|TRBD2|16|TRBV27
CASCGLAGGPWETQYF
TGTGCCAGCTGTGGACTAGCGGGAGGGCCGTGGGAGACCCAGTACTTC
>.|TRBJ2-7|TRBD2|14|TRBV6-6
CASTLGLANYEQYF
TGTGCCAGCACCCTGGGACTAGCGAACTACGAGCAGTACTTC
>.|TRBJ2-4|TRBD1|13|TRBV7-9
CASGGQEVNIQYF
TGTGCCAGCGGGGGACAGGAGGTAAACATTCAGTACTTC
>.|TRBJ1-2|TRBD1|15|TRBV28
CASRGGGTGLGGYTF
TGTGCCAGCAGGGGGGGCGGGACAGGGCTAGGTGGCTACACCTTC
>.|TRBJ2-7|TRBD2|14|TRBV7-2
CASSFEREGLEQYF
TGTGCCAGCAGCTTCGAGCGGGAGGGTCTCGAGCAGTACTTC
>.|TRBJ2-2|.|15|TRBV5-1
CASSLVSTNTGELFF
TGCGCCAGCAGCTTGGTCAGTACGAACACCGGGGAGCTGTTTTTT
>once|TRBJ1-2|TRBD1|15|TRBV6-5
CASRGGQGSVRGYTF
TGTGCCAGCAGGGGGGGACAGGGATCCGTCAGGGGCTACACCTTC
>.|TRBJ1-4|.|14|TRBV28
CASSLGTPTEKLFF
TGTGCCAGCAGCCTCGGGACACCAACCGAAAAACTGTTTTTT
>.|TRBJ2-1|TRBD1|20|TRBV6-2/TRBV6-3
CASSYPFGETIGQGHNEQFF
TGTGCCAGCAGTTACCCTTTTGGGGAGACCATTGGACAGGGCCACAATGAGCAGTTCTTC
>.|TRBJ1-5|TRBD1|14|TRBV10-3
CAISVAGGDQPQHF
TGTGCCATCAGTGTAGCAGGGGGCGATCAGCCCCAGCATTTT
>.|TRBJ1-5|.|14|TRBV3-1/TRBV3-2
CASSQGGGYGPQHF
TGTGCCAGCAGCCAAGGGGGGGGTTATGGGCCCCAGCATTTT
>.|TRBJ1-5|TRBD1|13|TRBV6-2/TRBV6-3
CASSDRGGQPQHF
TGTGCCAGCAGTGACAGGGGTGGCCAGCCCCAGCATTTT
>.|TRBJ2-2|.|12|TRBV19
CASGDTDGELFF
TGTGCCAGCGGTGACACGGACGGGGAGCTGTTTTTT
>.|TRBJ2-7|TRBD1|15|TRBV28
CASRLGPGQSYEQYF
TGTGCCAGCAGATTAGGCCCGGGACAGTCCTACGAGCAGTACTTC
>.|TRBJ2-1|.|15|TRBV2
CASSVIGGSYNEQFF
TGTGCCAGCAGTGTAATCGGGGGTTCCTACAATGAGCAGTTCTTC
>many|TRBJ1-3|.|15|TRBV10-3
CAISVGGNSGNTIYF
TGTGCCATCAGTGTGGGAGGGAACTCTGGAAACACCATATATTTT
>.|TRBJ1-2|.|13|TRBV3-1/TRBV3-2
CASSRGQTRGYTF
TGTGCCAGCAGTCGCGGACAGACTCGTGGCTACACCTTC
>.|TRBJ2-3|TRBD2|18|TRBV5-1
CASSPGLAAGAPRDTQYF
TGCGCCAGCAGCCCTGGACTAGCCGCTGGGGCTCCACGAGATACGCAGTATTTT
>.|TRBJ2-3|.|12|TRBV28
CASSRGADTQYF
TGTGCCAGCTCCCGAGGAGCAGATACGCAGTATTTT
>.|TRBJ1-3|.|20|TRBV27
CASSPLGTPGTYKSGNTIYF
TGTGCCAGCAGTCCATTAGGGACTCCGGGCACTTATAAATCTGGAAACACCATATATTTT
>.|TRBJ2-1|TRBD1|15|TRBV6-2/TRBV6-3
CASSYRTGIGNEQFF
TGTGCCAGCAGTTACAGGACAGGAATTGGGAATGAGCAGTTCTTC
>.|TRBJ1-2|.|11|TRBV12-3/TRBV12-4
CASSPSHGYTF
TGTGCCAGCAGTCCCTCCCATGGCTACACCTTC
>.|TRBJ1-1|TRBD1|15|TRBV7-9
CASSLETGGGTEAFF
TGTGCCAGCAGCTTAGAAACAGGGGGGGGCACTGAAGCTTTCTTT
>.|TRBJ1-3|.|13|TRBV6-5
CAIPRDSGNTIYF
TGTGCCATACCCAGGGACTCTGGAAACACCATATATTTT
>.|TRBJ1-6|TRBD1|15|TRBV7-9
CASSPVTGENSPLHF
TGTGCCAGCAGCCCTGTGACAGGGGAGAATTCACCCCTCCACTTT
>.|TRBJ1-3|TRBD1|16|TRBV3-1/TRBV3-2
CASSQWTGSSGNTIYF
TGTGCCAGCAGCCAATGGACAGGGAGCTCTGGAAACACCATATATTTT
>.|TRBJ2-1|TRBD2|17|TRBV19
CASSISGTRHSYNEQFF
TGTGCCAGTAGTATTTCCGGGACTAGACACTCCTACAATGAGCAGTTCTTC
>.|TRBJ1-2|.|9|TRBV29-1
CSVEVPVAF
TGCAGCGTTGAAGTCCCAGTGGCCTTC
>.|TRBJ1-3|.|14|TRBV7-3
CASSGQGGGNTIYF
TGTGCCAGCAGCGGCCAGGGTGGAGGAAACACCATATATTTT
>.|TRBJ2-1|TRBD1|15|TRBV6-2/TRBV6-3
CASSSTGTGRNEQFF
TGTGCCAGCAGTTCAACCGGGACAGGGAGAAATGAGCAGTTCTTC
>once|TRBJ2-3|TRBD2|15|TRBV6-2/TRBV6-3
CASSSERGRTDTQYF
TGTGCCAGCAGTTCCGAGCGGGGGCGCACAGATACGCAGTATTTT
>.|TRBJ1-4|.|15|TRBV19
CASSPVVGLNEKLFF
TGTGCCAGTAGTCCCGTGGTTGGGCTTAATGAAAAACTGTTTTTT
>.|TRBJ1-2|.|12|TRBV5-1
CASSPGDYGYTF
TGCGCCAGCAGCCCCGGAGACTATGGCTACACCTTC